This T cell receptor (delta chain) was sequenced for a study of Vδ1+ human thymocytes. Germline CDR1 and CDR2: TSWWSYY and QGS. J gave up 5 bases and V 6 bases, and 12 bases lay outside the gene matches. The CDR3 runs to 15 residues. Extracted RNA was reverse transcribed into cDNA. CDR3 amplicons came from multiplex PCR with pooled V-gene forward and constant-region reverse primers. TCRdb re-called the multiplex PCR reads via CATT. The sample lists more than 50,000 delta-chain clones, approximately 16% occurring once. The sorted cells were CD3+ Vdelta1+ Vdelta2- thymocytes from alphabeta-depleted thymus. A few counts support this clone. Its antigen is undetermined. Study results and caveats: Bulk repertoire data may be misinterpreted because of unexpected Vdelta2 sequences. Donors shared many TRG clonotypes but few TRD clonotypes. Around a fifth of thymic delta-chain sequences were Vdelta2, with few Vdelta3, unlike blood Vdelta1+ controls. Thymic TRG and TRD repertoires appeared highly polyclonal, with Gaussian CDR3 length distributions.

This chain connects TRDV1 to TRDJ1, with 7 bases identical to TRDD3. This receptor was taken from a girl in the first two years of life who had congenital heart surgery. Sequenced: Vdelta1+ gamma-delta thymocytes from the thymus. Subset in this sample: FACS-sorted CD3+ TCRalphabeta- TCRVdelta1+ TCRVdelta2- thymocytes. The CDR3, as DNA: TGTGCTCTTGGTCCAAATCCAAGGGGGATTGATAAACTCATCTTT. This codes for CALGPNPRGIDKLIF.